This passage covers 12 T cell receptor beta chains from one sample sequenced in a study of blood T cell repertoires in COVID-19. The method was immunoSEQ multiplex PCR; TCRdb's version includes in-frame clones alone and lacks a portion of them. The sample yields a few hundred thousand clones, around nine tenths seen once. The source material was PBMCs or T cells enriched from blood (not recorded which). These receptor sequences come from a woman between 18 and 29 years old who had been exposed to COVID-19.

The chain links TRBV5-8 to TRBJ2-5; perhaps TRBD2 as D (5 bases). The length of the CDR3 is 14 residues. Germline V CDR1 and CDR2: SGHTS, YDEGEE. V was cut by 2 bases and J by 5 bases, with 13 bases left in between. Written as DNA, the CDR3 is TGTGCCAGCAGCTTAGGGAGACGGTTGGAGACCCAGTACTTC. The encoded protein is CASSLGRRLETQYF.

This rearrangement joins TRBV2 to TRBJ2-2; TRBD2 agrees at 9 bases. Per the germline V gene, CDR1 is SNHLY and CDR2 is FYNNEI. The CDR3 length is 15 residues. The J segment lost 4 bases and the V segment lost 2 bases, leaving 2 bases of the junction unmatched. DNA for the CDR3: TGTGCCAGCAGTGAAATTAGCGGGAGCACCGGGGAGCTGTTTTTT. Translating gives CASSEISGSTGELFF.

The rearrangement joins TRBV6-5 to TRBJ1-2; the D gene is possibly TRBD1 (6 bases). This CDR3 contains 12 residues. V lost 5 bases to trimming and J lost 7 bases, with 11 bases between them. Per germline, CDR1 MNHEY and CDR2 SVGAGI. CDR3 bases: TGTGCCAGCAGTAATTACAGGGTTGGCTACACCTTC. Translation: CASSNYRVGYTF.

This clone was recorded only once. The CDR3 region is CASRVSGGSYNEQFF. CDR3 coding DNA: TGCGCCAGCAGAGTTAGCGGGGGGTCTTACAATGAGCAGTTCTTC. The rearrangement joins TRBV10-2 to TRBJ2-1, with 10 nucleotides matching TRBD2. CDR3 length: 15 amino acids. Looked up from germline, CDR1 is WSHSY and CDR2 is SAAADI. The ends lost 6 bases at V and 4 bases at J; junction bases unmatched: 6.

V usage is TRBV12-3 or TRBV12-4 and J usage is TRBJ2-2; 7 bases are a match to TRBD1. CDR3 size: 13 residues. V lost 7 bases, J lost 6 bases, and 5 bases stayed unmatched. The CDR3 region has the DNA TGTGCCAGCACCTTAGGGGGCCCCGGGGAGCTGTTTTTT. It translates to CASTLGGPGELFF.

This rearrangement joins TRBV7-9 to TRBJ2-1; weak D call: TRBD1 (5 bases). Germline CDR1 reads SEHNR; CDR2 reads FQNEAQ (reference sequence). This CDR3 comprises 18 residues. The germline V and J ends were trimmed by 4 bases and 2 bases, with 21 bases remaining between them. Written as DNA, the CDR3 is TGTGCCAGCAGCTCCCTTATCCCCCTAAACAGGCCCTACAATGAGCAGTTCTTC. It yields the protein CASSSLIPLNRPYNEQFF. Full variable domain (remainder filled in from reference TRBV7-9 and TRBJ2-1): DTGVSQNPRHKITKRGQNVTFRCDPISEHNRLYWYRQTLGQGPEFLTYFQNEAQLEKSRLLSDRFSAERPKGSFSTLEIQRTEQGDSAMYLCASSSLIPLNRPYNEQFFGPGTRLTVL.

The CDR3 DNA reads as TGCAGCGTCAAAAAGACAGCCATGAACACTGAAGCTTTCTTT. Its protein is CSVKKTAMNTEAFF. J is TRBJ1-1 and V is TRBV29-1; D possibly corresponds to TRBD1 (5 bases). The V gene lost 6 bases and the J gene lost 0 bases, with 14 bases spanning the gap. The CDR3 sequence is 14 residues long. Germline CDR1 SQVTM, CDR2 ANQGSEA.

The chain carries TRBV4-1 and TRBJ2-7; the match to TRBD2 covers 7 bases. With V trimmed by 1 base and J by 2 bases, 8 bases remained unmatched. The CDR3 is 16 residues long. Germline V lookup: CDR1 MGHRA, CDR2 YSYEKL. This CDR3 reads CASSQAPGGNTYEQYF. The CDR3, as DNA: TGCGCCAGCAGCCAAGCCCCCGGGGGGAATACCTACGAGCAGTACTTC.

J is TRBJ1-4 and V is TRBV7-9; a weak D match, TRBD1 (6 bases). Trimming stripped 5 bases from V and 0 bases from J, with 13 bases between. There are 16 residues in the CDR3. CDR1 and CDR2 from the germline V gene are SEHNR and FQNEAQ (reference sequence). CDR3 in DNA: TGTGCCAGCAGCAGCGGGACAATTGCAACTAATGAAAAACTGTTTTTT. It yields the protein CASSSGTIATNEKLFF.

The genes are TRBV25-1 and TRBJ2-2; D remains ambiguous. With 5 bases removed from V and 4 bases from J, the gap between germline ends came to 14 bases. CDR1 and CDR2 (germline): MGHDK, SYGVNS. This CDR3 region has 15 residues. In DNA form, the CDR3 reads TGTGCCAGCAGTTCCCCCCAGGCTATCACCGGGGAGCTGTTTTTT. Amino acids: CASSSPQAITGELFF. Filled out from reference TRBV25-1 and TRBJ2-2, the complete variable domain reads EADIYQTPRYLVIGTGKKITLECSQTMGHDKMYWYQQDPGMELHLIHYSYGVNSTEKGDLSSESTVSRIRTEHFPLTLESARPSHTSQYLCASSSPQAITGELFFGEGSRLTVL.

This sequence joins TRBV28 and TRBJ1-1; D gene uncertain. Germline CDR1 is MDHEN and CDR2 is SYDVKM. The CDR3 has 15 amino acids. V was clipped by 5 bases and J by 6 bases, with 19 bases between them. The CDR3 region has the DNA TGTGCCAGCAGTACACCCGTGGGCCCTCTGCCTGAAGCTTTCTTT. This sequence encodes CASSTPVGPLPEAFF.

The rearrangement uses TRBV5-1 and TRBJ2-7, with no clear D. The CDR3 extends over 16 amino acids. V lost 3 bases to trimming and J lost 3 bases, with 19 bases between them. Germline values: CDR1 SGHRS, CDR2 YFSETQ. In DNA form, the CDR3 reads TGCGCCAGCAGCTCTACGTCCCCTGTTGCGGACTACGAGCAGTACTTC. This codes for CASSSTSPVADYEQYF. Looking up the rest from reference TRBV5-1 and TRBJ2-7 gives the full variable domain: KAGVTQTPRYLIKTRGQQVTLSCSPISGHRSVSWYQQTPGQGLQFLFEYFSETQRNKGNFPGRFSGRQFSNSRSEMNVSTLELGDSALYLCASSSTSPVADYEQYFGPGTRLTVT.